The entry that follows covers one TCR beta chain sequence. The PCR contained 60 Vbeta and 13 Jbeta primers. Profiling relied on immunoSEQ multiplex PCR, and the TCRdb table lists in-frame clones only, not all of them. The sample has about 83,000 clones; roughly 79% are singletons. V was pared by 7 bases and J by 8 bases, with 16 bases of the junction left unmatched. Germline V gene data show CDR1 as SGHVS and CDR2 as FQNEAQ. The CDR3 loop spans 16 amino acids. The data derive from a study of cytomegalovirus exposure and HLA in healthy donors. Study as a whole: Among the 300 to 500 genotyped donors, 70% to 85% were placed in the Caucasian-associated ancestry cluster.

Material: PBMCs. This receptor was taken from a woman aged 25 to 39 in good health and CMV-seronegative. The chain combines TRBV7-8 with TRBJ2-3; the match to TRBD2 covers 9 bases. The CDR3 protein is CASTLGREGFTGTQYF. Written as DNA, the CDR3 is TGTGCCAGCACCTTGGGGCGGGAGGGGTTCACCGGTACGCAGTATTTT.